The 7 T cell receptor beta chains presented below share a single source sample, sequenced in a study of blood T cell repertoires in COVID-19. Produced via immunoSEQ multiplex PCR; TCRdb's table is partial and in-frame only. The table shows over 200,000 clones, with approximately 90% occurring only once. The sample was PBMCs or T cells enriched from blood (not recorded which). The receptors shown here come from a woman aged 40 to 49 with acute COVID-19.

This clone was seen a few times. The V gene is TRBV29-1, the J gene TRBJ2-1; D is possibly TRBD1 (5 bases). Trimming took off 2 bases at V and 4 bases at J, with 15 bases between the two ends. Germline loops: CDR1 SQVTM, CDR2 ANQGSEA. The CDR3 extends over 15 amino acids. DNA for the CDR3: TGCAGCGTTGAAAGGGCGACAGACTCTTACAATGAGCAGTTCTTC. Its protein is CSVERATDSYNEQFF.

For this clone: This sample includes further DNA sequences coding for the same CDR3. The J gene is TRBJ2-6, the V gene TRBV21-1; TRBD2, the D gene given by the table, was not confirmed from the DNA. TRBV21-1 is described as a pseudogene. The CDR3 sequence is 15 residues long. The CDR3, as DNA: TGTGCCAGCAGCGAGCCAGGGAGGTTGGCCAACGTCCTGACCTTC. Its protein is CASSEPGRLANVLTF.

The J gene is TRBJ1-5, the V gene TRBV30; D is perhaps TRBD1 (6 bases). The germline V gene encodes CDR1 GTSNPN and CDR2 SVGIG (reference sequence). This CDR3 is 13 amino acids long. Trimming removed 2 bases at V and 7 bases at J, with 12 bases between. The CDR3: CAWSPGVHQPQHF. CDR3 DNA: TGTGCCTGGAGTCCAGGGGTACACCAGCCCCAGCATTTT.

The chain has TRBV2 and TRBJ2-2, with D tentatively TRBD2 (7 bases). Trimming left V 9 bases short and J 6 bases short, with 20 bases between. From germline, CDR1 is SNHLY and CDR2 FYNNEI. The CDR3 is 15 residues long. The DNA for the CDR3 is TGTGCCAGTTTGAGGGGAGGGGGTAGCGCCGGGGAGCTGTTTTTT. This encodes CASLRGGGSAGELFF.

The V call is TRBV30, the J call TRBJ2-1, with D possibly TRBD1 on 6 matching bases. CDR1 GTSNPN and CDR2 SVGIG come from the germline V gene (reference sequence). This CDR3 comprises 13 residues. Trimming took 0 bases from V and 9 from J, leaving 12 bases between them. CDR3 nucleotides: TGTGCCTGGAGTGTAAACGTAGGGGGTGAGCAGTTCTTC. Residues: CAWSVNVGGEQFF.

This clone was counted between two and nine times. V usage is TRBV6-5 and J usage is TRBJ1-6; 10 bases line up with TRBD1. The CDR3 length is 13 residues. Germline V CDR1 and CDR2: MNHEY, SVGAGI. CDR3 sequence: CALGTGAGSPLHF. Written as DNA, the CDR3 is TGTGCTCTGGGGACAGGGGCTGGTTCACCCCTCCACTTT.

This chain links TRBV30 with TRBJ1-2, with TRBD1 as a possible D gene (6 bases). Trimming left V 8 bases short and J 8 bases short, with 21 bases between. Per the germline V gene, CDR1 is GTSNPN and CDR2 is SVGIG (reference sequence). The CDR3 covers 13 residues. CDR3 in amino acids: CALDFWGGGGYTF. The CDR3 DNA follows: TGTGCCCTGGATTTCTGGGGGGGCGGAGGCTACACCTTC.